The source of this TCR beta chain is a study of HIV-infected patients and healthy controls. Study-level points and caveats: Untreated HIV+ repertoires had roughly threefold fewer distinct CDR3s and lower Shannon diversity than healthy controls. Eight alpha and eight beta V genes differed significantly in mean usage between HIV-infected patients and controls.

All unsorted peripheral T cells were captured because whole blood was used without fractionation. Alpha and beta constant-region primers primed reverse transcription of around 500 ng RNA. Alpha and beta chain libraries were made separately by chain-specific third strand synthesis with multiplexing indices. One primer pair amplified all rearrangements per chain; each cDNA got molecular barcodes. The library had 12-nucleotide molecular identifiers formed by two random hexamers joined together. MiXCR was run by TCRdb on the 5' RACE reads, yielding one entry per CDR3 protein. This repertoire shows some 17,000 distinct CDR3 sequences, roughly a tenth found once; its top ten account for 3.1%. This clonotype occurred many times. The antigen is undetermined. The germline V and J ends were trimmed by 4 bases and 2 bases, with 10 bases remaining between them. Germline CDR1 is SGHRS and CDR2 is YFSETQ. This CDR3 spans 13 amino acids.

The chain joins TRBV5-1 to TRBJ2-7, with D tentatively TRBD2 (5 bases). Sequencing input: blood. The TCR originated in an adult in good health. The CDR3, as DNA: TGCGCCAGCAGCCCAACCGGGGCCTACGAGCAGTACTTC. The encoded protein is CASSPTGAYEQYF.